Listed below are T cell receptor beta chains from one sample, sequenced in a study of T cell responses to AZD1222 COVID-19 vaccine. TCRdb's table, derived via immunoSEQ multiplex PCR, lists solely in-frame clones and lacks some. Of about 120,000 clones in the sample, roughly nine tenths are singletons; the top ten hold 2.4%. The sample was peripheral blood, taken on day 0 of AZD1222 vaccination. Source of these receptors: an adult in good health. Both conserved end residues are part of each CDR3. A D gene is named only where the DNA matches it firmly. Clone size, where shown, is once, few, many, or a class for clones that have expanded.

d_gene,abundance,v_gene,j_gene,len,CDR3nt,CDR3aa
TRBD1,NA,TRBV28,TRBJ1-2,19,TGTGCCAGCAGTTTAGAGGTGGTTGTACCGGACAGGGGGTTCTATGGCTACACCTTC,CASSLEVVVPDRGFYGYTF
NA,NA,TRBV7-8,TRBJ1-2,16,TGTGCCAGCAGCTTAGGGTCCCAGGGAGCTAACTATGGCTACACCTTC,CASSLGSQGANYGYTF
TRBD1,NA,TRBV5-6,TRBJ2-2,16,TGTGCCAGCAGCTCACGGACAGGCTTGAACACCGGGGAGCTGTTTTTT,CASSSRTGLNTGELFF
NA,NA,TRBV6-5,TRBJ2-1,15,TGTGCCAGCAGGCGGGGCGGAGGCCTTTACAATGAGCAGTTCTTC,CASRRGGGLYNEQFF
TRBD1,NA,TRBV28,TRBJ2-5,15,TGTGCCAGCAGTTTTTTGGGACAGGGGGAGGAGACCCAGTACTTC,CASSFLGQGEETQYF
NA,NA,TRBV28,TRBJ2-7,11,TGTGCCAGCAGTTCCTCCCTCGAGCAGTACTTC,CASSSSLEQYF
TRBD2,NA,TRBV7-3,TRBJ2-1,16,TGTGCCAGCAGCTTCGTCGGAGCGGGAGGGAGGAATGAGCAGTTCTTC,CASSFVGAGGRNEQFF
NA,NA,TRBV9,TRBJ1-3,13,TGTGCCAGCAGCGTAGCTGAGGGGCACACCATATATTTT,CASSVAEGHTIYF
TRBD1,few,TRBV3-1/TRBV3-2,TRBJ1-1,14,TGTGCCAGCAGGGGACAGGGTTGGAACACTGAAGCTTTCTTT,CASRGQGWNTEAFF
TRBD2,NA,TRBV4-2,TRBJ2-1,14,TGTGCCAGCAGCCCGGGACTAGCTCGGAATGAGCAGTTCTTC,CASSPGLARNEQFF
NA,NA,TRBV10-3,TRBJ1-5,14,TGTGCCATCAGCCCCGACGGATTCAATCAGCCCCAGCATTTT,CAISPDGFNQPQHF
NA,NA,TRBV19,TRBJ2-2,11,TGTGCCAGTAGTTGGGCCGGGGAGCTGTTTTTT,CASSWAGELFF
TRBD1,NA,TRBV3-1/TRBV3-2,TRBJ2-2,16,TGTGCCAGCAGCCAAGGGTTAGGACAGGCCCCCGGGGAGCTGTTTTTT,CASSQGLGQAPGELFF
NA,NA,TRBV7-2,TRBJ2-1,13,TGTGCCAGCAGCTTAGGGAGTGACGATGAGCAGTTCTTC,CASSLGSDDEQFF
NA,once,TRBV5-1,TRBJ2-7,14,TGCGCCAGCAGCTTGGATTCCAGGACCTACGAGCAGTACTTC,CASSLDSRTYEQYF
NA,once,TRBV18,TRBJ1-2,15,TGTGCCAGCTCACCATCGGGAGGCCCCGACAGTGGCTACACCTTC,CASSPSGGPDSGYTF
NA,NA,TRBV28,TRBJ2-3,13,TGTGCCAGCGGAGGGATTGCCACAGATACGCAGTATTTT,CASGGIATDTQYF
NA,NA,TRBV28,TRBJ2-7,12,TGTGCCAGCCGGCCAGGAACCTACGAGCAGTACTTC,CASRPGTYEQYF
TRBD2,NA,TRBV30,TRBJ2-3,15,TGTGCCTGGAGTTTTAAGCGGGGGAGCACAGATACGCAGTATTTT,CAWSFKRGSTDTQYF
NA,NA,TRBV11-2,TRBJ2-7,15,TGTGCCAGCAGCTTCCTAGGGGGGAGCTCCTACGAGCAGTACTTC,CASSFLGGSSYEQYF